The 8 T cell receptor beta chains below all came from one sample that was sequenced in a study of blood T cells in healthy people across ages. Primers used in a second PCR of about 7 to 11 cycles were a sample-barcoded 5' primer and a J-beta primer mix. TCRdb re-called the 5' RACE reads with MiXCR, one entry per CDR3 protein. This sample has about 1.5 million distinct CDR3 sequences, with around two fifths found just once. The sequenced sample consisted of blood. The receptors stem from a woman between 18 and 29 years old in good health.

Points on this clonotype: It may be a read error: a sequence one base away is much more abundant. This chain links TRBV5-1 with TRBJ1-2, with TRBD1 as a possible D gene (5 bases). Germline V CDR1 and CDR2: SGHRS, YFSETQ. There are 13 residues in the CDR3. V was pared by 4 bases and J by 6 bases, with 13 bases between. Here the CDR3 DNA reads TGCGCCAGCAGCCCCGAGGGGATGGATGGCTACACCTTC. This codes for CASSPEGMDGYTF.

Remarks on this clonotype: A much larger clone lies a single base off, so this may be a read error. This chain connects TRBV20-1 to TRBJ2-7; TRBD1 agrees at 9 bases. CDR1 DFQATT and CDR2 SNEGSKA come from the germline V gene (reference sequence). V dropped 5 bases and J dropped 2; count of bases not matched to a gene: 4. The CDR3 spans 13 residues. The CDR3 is CSAGRTGAYEQYF. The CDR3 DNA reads TGCAGTGCTGGGAGGACAGGGGCCTACGAGCAGTACTTC.

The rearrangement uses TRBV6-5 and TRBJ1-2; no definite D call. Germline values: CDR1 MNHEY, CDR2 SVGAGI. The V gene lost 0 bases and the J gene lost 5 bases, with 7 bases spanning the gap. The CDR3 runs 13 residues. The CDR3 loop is CASSYSGRYGYTF. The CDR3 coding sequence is TGTGCCAGCAGTTACTCAGGGAGGTATGGCTACACCTTC.

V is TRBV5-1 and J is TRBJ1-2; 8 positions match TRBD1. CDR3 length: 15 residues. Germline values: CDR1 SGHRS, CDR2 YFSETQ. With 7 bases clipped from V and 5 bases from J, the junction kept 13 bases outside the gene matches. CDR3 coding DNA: TGCGCCAGCTCACTCTCAGGGGGCGCGTCGTATGGCTACACCTTC. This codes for CASSLSGGASYGYTF.

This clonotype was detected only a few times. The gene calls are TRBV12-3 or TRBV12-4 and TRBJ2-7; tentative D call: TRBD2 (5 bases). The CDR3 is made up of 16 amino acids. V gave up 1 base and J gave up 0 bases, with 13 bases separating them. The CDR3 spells CASSLVDSANSYEQYF. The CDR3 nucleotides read TGTGCCAGCAGTTTAGTGGACTCCGCGAACTCCTACGAGCAGTACTTC.

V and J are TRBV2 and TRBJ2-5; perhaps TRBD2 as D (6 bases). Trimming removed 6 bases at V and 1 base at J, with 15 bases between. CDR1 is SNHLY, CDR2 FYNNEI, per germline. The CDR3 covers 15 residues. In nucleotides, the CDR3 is TGTGCCAGCAGCCTGGGATCTAGCGTCCAAGAGACCCAGTACTTC. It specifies CASSLGSSVQETQYF.

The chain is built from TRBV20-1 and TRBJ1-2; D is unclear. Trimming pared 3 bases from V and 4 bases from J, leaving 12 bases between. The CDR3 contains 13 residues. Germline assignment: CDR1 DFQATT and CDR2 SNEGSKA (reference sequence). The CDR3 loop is CSARIPWGYGYTF. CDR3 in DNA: TGCAGTGCTAGGATACCCTGGGGCTATGGCTACACCTTC.

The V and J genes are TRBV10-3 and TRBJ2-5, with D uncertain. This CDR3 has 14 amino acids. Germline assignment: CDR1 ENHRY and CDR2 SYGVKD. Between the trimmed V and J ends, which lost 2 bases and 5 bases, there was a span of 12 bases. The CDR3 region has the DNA TGTGCCATCAGTGAGGATCTCCTTGGGGAGACCCAGTACTTC. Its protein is CAISEDLLGETQYF.